This T cell receptor (beta chain) was recovered during a study of T cell changes during pregnancy in multiple sclerosis. Looked up from germline, CDR1 is MDHEN and CDR2 is SYDVKM. V was clipped by 5 bases and J by 8 bases; unmatched bases: 10. The CDR3 covers 15 residues. This table comes from immunoSEQ multiplex PCR, and its TCRdb copy is limited to in-frame clones, with some not included. The repertoire holds some 60,000 clones, with about 91% as singletons. This TCR came from a female donor with multiple sclerosis, enrolled in a pregnancy study. This specimen was CD4+ T cells from peripheral blood mononuclear cells, taken in the first trimester of pregnancy. The chain combines TRBV28 with TRBJ2-3; TRBD2 matches at 10 bases. For the CDR3, the DNA is TGTGCCAGCAGTCTGCCGGGACTAGCGACCTTTACGCAGTATTTT. Translation: CASSLPGLATFTQYF.